This T cell receptor beta chain was sequenced during a study of human T cells and chemical hapten exposure. This clonotype was counted between two and nine times. The CDR3 runs 14 residues. Germline V lookup: CDR1 ENHRY, CDR2 SYGVKD. The V end was cut by 11 bases, the J end by 1 base, with 16 bases between. TCRdb itself ran the RACE reads through MiXCR, one entry per CDR3 protein. Among 180,000 or so distinct CDR3 sequences, under 30% were seen once, and the ten largest hold 2% to 2.5%. The sample's time point: patch test 3, about 24 weeks after DPC sensitization. The treatment: therapeutic diphenylcyclopropenone sensitization with weekly scalp DPC. Unfractionated whole blood yielded the extracted total RNA.

The receptor was isolated from a woman aged 40 to 55 with alopecia areata. Some clones in this sample may be carry-over from other donors' samples. The input for sequencing was whole blood, taken in connection with sensitization to the hapten diphenylcyclopropenone (DPC). The chain links TRBV10-3 to TRBJ2-3; D is ambiguous. This CDR3 reads CASRGGTGTDTQYF. As DNA, the CDR3 is TGTGCCTCCCGCGGCGGCACCGGCACAGATACGCAGTATTTT.